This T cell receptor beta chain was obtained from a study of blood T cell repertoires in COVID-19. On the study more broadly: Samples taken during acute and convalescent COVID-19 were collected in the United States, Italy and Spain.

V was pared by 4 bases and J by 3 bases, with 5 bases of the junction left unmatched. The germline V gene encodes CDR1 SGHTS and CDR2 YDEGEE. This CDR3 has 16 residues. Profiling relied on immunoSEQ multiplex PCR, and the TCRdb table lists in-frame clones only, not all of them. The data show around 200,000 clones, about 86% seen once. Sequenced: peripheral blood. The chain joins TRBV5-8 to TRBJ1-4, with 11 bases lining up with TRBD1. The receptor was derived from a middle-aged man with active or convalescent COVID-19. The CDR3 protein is CASSHGQGAANEKLFF. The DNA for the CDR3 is TGTGCCAGCAGCCACGGACAGGGGGCCGCTAATGAAAAACTGTTTTTT. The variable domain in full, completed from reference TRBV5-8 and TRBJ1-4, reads EAGVTQSPTHLIKTRGQQATLRCSPISGHTSVYWYQQALGLGLQFLLWYDEGEERNRGNFPPRFSGRQFPNYSSELNVNALELEDSALYLCASSHGQGAANEKLFFGSGTQLSVL.